The clone carrying this T cell receptor (beta chain) was picked up a small number of times. Its antigen is still unknown. The time point: patch test 3, about 24 weeks after DPC sensitization. Described treatment: therapeutic diphenylcyclopropenone sensitization with weekly scalp DPC. The data derive from a study of human T cells and chemical hapten exposure. Turning to the study itself: Across its approximately 25 weeks, the study gave patients weekly diphenylcyclopropenone doses to the scalp.

TCRdb reanalysed the RACE reads using MiXCR and keeps one entry per CDR3 protein. The top ten clones hold around 2.8% of a sample with 90,000 to 140,000 distinct CDR3 sequences, nearly 35% of them seen once. Study findings and constraints: Expanded TCRs clustered into significantly more large CDR3 similarity groups than controls, the analysis revealed.

V lost 1 base, J lost 2 bases, and 12 bases lay in between. The CDR3 loop spans 16 amino acids. Material: whole blood, obtained in connection with sensitization to the hapten diphenylcyclopropenone (DPC). This sequence originates from a man between 40 and 49 years old with alopecia areata. Some clones in this sample may be carry-over from other donors' samples. The V and J genes are TRBV12-3 or TRBV12-4 and TRBJ1-3; D perhaps matches TRBD1 (6 bases). CDR3 sequence: CASSLDLGGTGNTIYF. The DNA for the CDR3 is TGTGCCAGCAGTTTAGACTTGGGGGGCACTGGAAACACCATATATTTT.